This T cell receptor (beta chain) was retrieved from a study of OX40 agonist ivuxolimab in advanced cancers. TCRdb keeps only in-frame clones here, not all; method: immunoSEQ multiplex PCR. The data contain 75,000 to 80,000 clones, over 70% of them singletons. About this clone: Other DNA variants within this sample encode the same CDR3.

Systemic immunosuppression or a history of autoimmune disease excluded patients. Germline CDR1 SEHNR, CDR2 FQNEAQ (reference sequence). There are 15 residues in the CDR3. The V and J ends lost 5 bases and 0 bases respectively, with 11 bases between them. The rearrangement joins TRBV7-9 to TRBJ1-3; D not resolved. This clonotype originated in an adult with an advanced solid tumor such as melanoma, head and neck, liver or kidney cancer. This sample comprised CD4+ or CD8+ T cells sorted from blood, obtained in a trial of the OX40 agonist ivuxolimab. The DNA for the CDR3 is TGTGCCAGCAGCCCCCGGGGTATCTCTGGAAACACCATATATTTT. Its protein is CASSPRGISGNTIYF. Full variable domain (missing parts from reference TRBV7-9 and TRBJ1-3): DTGVSQNPRHKITKRGQNVTFRCDPISEHNRLYWYRQTLGQGPEFLTYFQNEAQLEKSRLLSDRFSAERPKGSFSTLEIQRTEQGDSAMYLCASSPRGISGNTIYFGEGSWLTVV.